This entry concerns a single TCR beta chain. Germline assignment: CDR1 MNHEY and CDR2 SMNVEV (reference sequence). The V gene lost 3 bases and the J gene lost 4 bases, with 16 bases spanning the gap. This CDR3 region has 16 residues. In the authors' workflow: Amplifying reference gene primers gave estimates of nucleated cell counts. TCRdb keeps only in-frame clones here, not all; method: immunoSEQ multiplex PCR. The DNA was the basis for D and trimming; V, J and clone size are from that table. Of fewer than 300,000 clones in the sample, 65% to 90% were seen once. This entry is derived from a study of blood T cell repertoires in COVID-19. Overall study context: Donors in the United States, Italy and Spain gave samples during acute or convalescent COVID-19. PBMCs, B-cell-depleted T cells, or T cells provided the cDNA or gDNA that made up the material.

The chain couples TRBV27 to TRBJ1-5; the D gene is possibly TRBD1 (5 bases). The origin of this receptor is a woman aged 55-70 years with active or convalescent COVID-19. Sequenced sample: peripheral blood. As DNA, the CDR3 is TGTGCCAGCAGTTTGGGTGGGCGGACAAATAATCAGCCCCAGCATTTT. Translating gives CASSLGGRTNNQPQHF.